This T cell receptor (beta chain) originates from a study of lymphopenia after photon versus proton radiotherapy. Study-wide results and caveats: Proton therapy kept repertoires fairly stable, unlike photons, which gained effector/memory cells.

In its sample, this clone was seen once. Its antigen remains unknown. This table comes from immunoSEQ multiplex PCR, and its TCRdb copy is limited to in-frame clones, with some not included. The sample comprises tens of thousands of clones, around 94% of which are singletons, and under 0.8% rests with the top ten. CDR1 is KGHSH, CDR2 LQKENI, per germline. CDR3 size: 14 residues. The germline V and J ends were trimmed by 5 bases and 5 bases, with 15 bases remaining between them. This specimen consisted of peripheral blood, obtained from a patient treated with photon-based radiotherapy. This sequence joins TRBV18 and TRBJ1-1; D uncertain. This clonotype was sampled from a woman aged 45-65 years with cholangiocarcinoma. The CDR3 nucleotides read TGTGCCAGCTCAGCTGACTCCCGGATAACTGAAGCTTTCTTT. The encoded protein is CASSADSRITEAFF.